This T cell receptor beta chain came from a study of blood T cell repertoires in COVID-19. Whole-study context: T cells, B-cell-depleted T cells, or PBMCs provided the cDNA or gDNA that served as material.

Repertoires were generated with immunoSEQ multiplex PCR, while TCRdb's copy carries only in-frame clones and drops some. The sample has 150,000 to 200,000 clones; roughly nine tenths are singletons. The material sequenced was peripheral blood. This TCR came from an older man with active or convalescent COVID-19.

CDR3 loop: CASSPRTGENTEAFF. The CDR3 DNA reads TGTGCCAGCAGCCCCAGGACAGGGGAAAACACTGAAGCTTTCTTT. The chain links TRBV7-8 to TRBJ1-1; 9 bases are shared with TRBD1. CDR1 is SGHVS and CDR2 is FQNEAQ in the germline V gene. The CDR3 contains 15 residues. J lost 2 bases, V lost 5 bases, and 6 bases had no gene match.